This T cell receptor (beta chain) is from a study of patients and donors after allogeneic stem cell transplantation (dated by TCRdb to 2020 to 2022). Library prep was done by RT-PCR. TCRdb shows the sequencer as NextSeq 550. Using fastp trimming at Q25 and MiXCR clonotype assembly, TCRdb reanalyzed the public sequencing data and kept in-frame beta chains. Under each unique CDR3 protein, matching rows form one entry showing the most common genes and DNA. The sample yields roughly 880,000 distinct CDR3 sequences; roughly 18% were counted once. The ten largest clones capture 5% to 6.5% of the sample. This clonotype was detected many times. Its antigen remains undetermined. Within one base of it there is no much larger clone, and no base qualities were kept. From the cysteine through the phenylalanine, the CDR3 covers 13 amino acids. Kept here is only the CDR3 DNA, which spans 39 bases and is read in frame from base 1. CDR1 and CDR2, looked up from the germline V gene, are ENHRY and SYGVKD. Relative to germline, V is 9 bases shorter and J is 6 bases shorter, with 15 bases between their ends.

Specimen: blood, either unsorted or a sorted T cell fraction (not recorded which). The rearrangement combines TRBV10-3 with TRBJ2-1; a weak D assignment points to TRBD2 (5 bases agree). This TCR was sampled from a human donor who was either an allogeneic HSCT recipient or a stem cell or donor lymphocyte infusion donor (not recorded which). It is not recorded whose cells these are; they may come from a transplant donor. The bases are TGTGCCATAGGAGGTCAGCCCCTCAATGAGCAGTTCTTC. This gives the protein CAIGGQPLNEQFF.